The entry that follows covers one TCR beta chain sequence. Germline V gene sequence: CDR1 SGHRS, CDR2 YFSETQ. The CDR3 is made up of 15 amino acids. Trimming stripped 4 bases from V and 2 bases from J, with 13 bases between. Clones were read by immunoSEQ multiplex PCR, and TCRdb kept only the in-frame ones, dropping some. The repertoire has 250,000 or so clones, around 88% of them found once; the top ten carry 6.3%. The sample belongs to a study of blood T cell repertoires in COVID-19. What was sequenced was peripheral blood. The sequence came from a woman in her thirties with COVID-19, enrolled during active disease. The rearrangement joins TRBV5-1 to TRBJ1-3, with unresolved D. In DNA, the CDR3 is TGCGCCAGCAGCCTTGGAGCGGCGACTGGAAACACCATATATTTT. Translation gives CASSLGAATGNTIYF.